This T cell receptor (beta chain) was profiled in a study of read filtering for tumor transcriptome and immune sequencing. The library was built from about 0.4 ug RNA with molecular barcoded adaptors for alpha/delta and beta/gamma chains. TCRdb processed the reads anew with MiXCR; each CDR3 protein has one entry. The sample records approximately 61,000 distinct CDR3 sequences, about 21% being singletons. Trimming removed 0 bases from V and 0 bases from J, with 16 bases in between. The CDR3 totals 18 residues. Germline V gene lookup returns CDR1 SGDLS and CDR2 YYNGEE. The V and J genes are TRBV9 and TRBJ1-5; D is possibly TRBD1 (5 bases). Sequenced: a population of CD138-negative cells sorted from bone marrow. This TCR was sampled from a donor at least 40 years old with multiple myeloma. In nucleotides, the CDR3 is TGTGCCAGCAGCGTAGAACAGGCCGACAGATATAGCAATCAGCCCCAGCATTTT. Its translation is CASSVEQADRYSNQPQHF.